The clone carrying this TCR beta chain was observed at least ten times. Its antigen is not identified. This record comes from a study of T cell repertoires in cytomegalovirus infection. TCRdb used MiXCR to reprocess the reads, holding one entry per CDR3 protein. The sample has some 220,000 distinct CDR3 sequences, 6% to 8% seen once. Study results and caveats: In two of eight donors, the top clonotype was HLA-C-restricted CMV-specific.

Looked up from germline, CDR1 is SGHTA and CDR2 is FQGNSA. V lost 4 bases and J lost 1; bases outside the gene matches: 2. The length of the CDR3 is 14 residues. The chain combines TRBV7-2 with TRBJ1-1, with 8 bases fitting TRBD1. This TCR derives from a human donor in good health (CMV status not recorded). Some clones in this sample may be carry-over from other donors' samples. The sequenced material came from PBMCs. The CDR3 loop reads CASSWTGKNTEAFF. The DNA for the CDR3 is TGTGCCAGCAGCTGGACAGGGAAGAACACTGAAGCTTTCTTT.